The table lists the clone carrying this TCR beta chain with many counts. Its antigen remains unidentified. From germline, CDR1 is SEHNR and CDR2 FQNEAQ (reference sequence). Trimming cost V 4 bases and J 5 bases, with 15 bases left between them. The CDR3 spans 14 residues. This specimen comes from a study of CD8 T cells in ankylosing spondylitis. Findings of the study overall: Disease-linked clones were CD8+ and relatively rare in peripheral blood. Previously reported in reactive arthritis synovial fluid and blood were some of the motif variants.

Making the TCR beta libraries involved quantitative 5'-RACE with molecular barcodes. Each CDR3 protein gets one entry after TCRdb re-called the 5' RACE reads with MiXCR. The profile shows roughly 230,000 distinct CDR3 sequences, roughly a tenth of them singletons. This chain links TRBV7-9 with TRBJ2-7; D may match TRBD1 or TRBD2 (5 bases each). The clonotype originates from a male donor with ankylosing spondylitis or in good health (not recorded which). The sample comprised blood, either unsorted or a sorted T cell fraction (not recorded which). CDR3 protein: CASSYGRGRNEQYF. The DNA for the CDR3 is TGTGCCAGCAGCTACGGACGGGGACGGAACGAGCAGTACTTC.